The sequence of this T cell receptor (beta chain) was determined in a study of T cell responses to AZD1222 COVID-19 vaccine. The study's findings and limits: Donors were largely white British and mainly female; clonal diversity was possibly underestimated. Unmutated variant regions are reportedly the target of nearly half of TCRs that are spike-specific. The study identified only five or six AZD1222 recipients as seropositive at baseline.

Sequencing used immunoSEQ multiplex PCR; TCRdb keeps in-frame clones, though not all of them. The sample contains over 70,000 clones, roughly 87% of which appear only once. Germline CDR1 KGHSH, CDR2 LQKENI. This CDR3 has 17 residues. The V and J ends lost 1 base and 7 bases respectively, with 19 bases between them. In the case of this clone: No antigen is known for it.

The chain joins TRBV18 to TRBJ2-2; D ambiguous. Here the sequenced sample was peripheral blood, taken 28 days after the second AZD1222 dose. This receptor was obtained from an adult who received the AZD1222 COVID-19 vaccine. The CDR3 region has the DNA TGTGCCAGCTCACCACACACAGCCGGCTCCGCGGTCGGGGAGCTGTTTTTT. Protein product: CASSPHTAGSAVGELFF.